The rows below give T cell receptor beta chains drawn from one sample of a study of molecular identifiers for immune sequencing clone quantification. MiXCR, applied by TCRdb to the PCR reads, yields one record per CDR3 protein. The sample has approximately 670,000 distinct CDR3 sequences; 15% to 20% are singletons. The specimen sequenced was naive CD8+ T cells from blood, with Jurkat cell RNA spiked in. These receptors were collected from a human donor in good health. Some libraries in this study had Jurkat cell RNA spiked in. The CDR3 runs from the conserved cysteine through the conserved F or W. D genes are given only for firm matches. Expanded clones get a size class; other rows say once, few or many, or leave the size out.

DNA	CDR3	V	J	D	size
TGTGCCAGCAGCTTAGCGGGGAACACCGGGGAGCTGTTTTTT	CASSLAGNTGELFF	TRBV7-9	TRBJ2-2	.	many
TGTGCCACCAGCAGACTCGACTCCTACAATGAGCAGTTCTTC	CATSRLDSYNEQFF	TRBV15	TRBJ2-1	.	many
TGTGCCAGCAGTCAAAGGGGACTTACTACGAACAATGAGCAGTTCTTC	CASSQRGLTTNNEQFF	TRBV7-6	TRBJ2-1	.	few
TGTGCCAGCAGCTTACGGGAGGGCCGTCTCTCTGGGGAGCTGTTTTTT	CASSLREGRLSGELFF	TRBV7-3	TRBJ2-2	TRBD2	.
TGTGCCAGTGCCCCGATAGGAGGGTCGGAACTGTTTTTT	CASAPIGGSELFF	TRBV19	TRBJ1-4	.	few
TGTGCCAGCAGTCCCCCCCGGGATACGAGCTCCTACGAGCAGTACTTC	CASSPPRDTSSYEQYF	TRBV28	TRBJ2-7	.	many
TGTGCTAGTGGTTTGGTAGCCCTTCAGCCGTCGAGCTCCTACGAGCAGTACTTC	CASGLVALQPSSSYEQYF	TRBV12-5	TRBJ2-7	.	many
TGCGCCAGCAGTGAGAGGACAGGCCTACGAGAGCAGTACTTC	CASSERTGLREQYF	TRBV10-1	TRBJ2-7	TRBD1	.
TGCAGCGTTGAAAGGGGGTTGAGCGAGCAGTACTTC	CSVERGLSEQYF	TRBV29-1	TRBJ2-7	.	many
TGTGCCATCAGTATCAGCGGGGTATACAATGAGCAGTTCTTC	CAISISGVYNEQFF	TRBV10-3	TRBJ2-1	TRBD2	few
TGCAGCGTCGTCCCTGTGGGGAACGAGCAGTACTTC	CSVVPVGNEQYF	TRBV29-1	TRBJ2-7	.	many
TGTGCCTACCTCCTGGATAAGGGGCATGGCTACACCTTC	CAYLLDKGHGYTF	TRBV19	TRBJ1-2	.	few
TGTGCCAGTAGTATCCAGATGGGCAGGGACAACAATCAGCCCCAGCATTTT	CASSIQMGRDNNQPQHF	TRBV19	TRBJ1-5	.	.
TGTGCCAGCAGCTTGGCGAACGGGTTGAGCTCCTACGAGCAGTACTTC	CASSLANGLSSYEQYF	TRBV5-4	TRBJ2-7	.	many
TGCAGCGTATTTCCGGGACCGCTTGGCAATGAGCAGTTCTTC	CSVFPGPLGNEQFF	TRBV29-1	TRBJ2-1	.	few
TGTGCCAGCAGCTCCGTTCAAGGGGTGCCCTACGAGCAGTACTTC	CASSSVQGVPYEQYF	TRBV7-9	TRBJ2-7	.	many
TGTGCCAGCAGTTTCGTTAACTACGAGCAGTACTTC	CASSFVNYEQYF	TRBV12-3/TRBV12-4	TRBJ2-7	.	few
TGTGCCAGCAGCAGCGGGACAGGGTTGACAGATACGCAGTATTTT	CASSSGTGLTDTQYF	TRBV13	TRBJ2-3	TRBD1	many
TGCGCCAGCAGCTTGGCCCCAGAGTACTACGAGCAGTACTTC	CASSLAPEYYEQYF	TRBV5-1	TRBJ2-7	.	.
TGTGCCAGCACCCGTCTCACGACTAGCGGGTGGACAGATACGCAGTATTTT	CASTRLTTSGWTDTQYF	TRBV6-2/TRBV6-3	TRBJ2-3	TRBD2	many
TGTGCCAACGGACTAGCGGGATACAATGAGCAGTTCTTC	CANGLAGYNEQFF	TRBV12-3/TRBV12-4	TRBJ2-1	TRBD2	many
TGTGCCAGCAGCGTAGGAGGGGTGGAGGACGGGCAGTACTTC	CASSVGGVEDGQYF	TRBV9	TRBJ2-7	.	.
TGTGCCATCAGCTCCCCGGACACAGGGGTTCCCCAGTACTTC	CAISSPDTGVPQYF	TRBV10-3	TRBJ2-5	TRBD1	many
TGTGCCAGCAGCCCACTCCAAGGAGTGGGTGAGCAGTTCTTC	CASSPLQGVGEQFF	TRBV7-3	TRBJ2-1	.	few
TGTGCCAGCAGCCCCGGGATGACTAGCGGGGCGGAGGAGCAGTACTTC	CASSPGMTSGAEEQYF	TRBV5-6	TRBJ2-7	TRBD2	many
TGTGCCAGCAGCGTAGGTTTGGGCGAAAAACTGTTTTTT	CASSVGLGEKLFF	TRBV9	TRBJ1-4	.	many
TGTGCCAGCAGCGTGACAGTTCCCTACGAGCAGTACTTC	CASSVTVPYEQYF	TRBV12-3/TRBV12-4	TRBJ2-7	.	.
TGTGCCAGCAGTCCAGTGGTGGGACAGGGGGTCTATGAGCAGTTCTTC	CASSPVVGQGVYEQFF	TRBV27	TRBJ2-1	TRBD1	.
TGTGCCAGCAGCTTGGGGCAGAGCGACAGTGAAGCTTTCTTT	CASSLGQSDSEAFF	TRBV7-9	TRBJ1-1	.	many
TGTGCCAGCAGCTTATCCGGATCTTCTGGAGGTGAGCAGTTCTTC	CASSLSGSSGGEQFF	TRBV11-3	TRBJ2-1	.	.
TGTGCCTGGAGCGCAGGCCAGGGGGTCCACGAGCAGTACTTC	CAWSAGQGVHEQYF	TRBV30	TRBJ2-7	TRBD1	many
TGTGCCAGCAGCCAAGAACGCGCAGGCACCGGGGAGCTGTTTTTT	CASSQERAGTGELFF	TRBV3-1	TRBJ2-2	.	.
TGTGTAAATTACGAGCAGTACTTC	CVNYEQYF	TRBV19	TRBJ2-7	.	.
TGTGCCAGCAGCTCCGGCGCCCCGGGACTAGGGGGGATGGAGCAGTTCTTC	CASSSGAPGLGGMEQFF	TRBV12-3/TRBV12-4	TRBJ2-1	TRBD2	few
TGTGCCAGTAGTCCCCGGACGCTAGAGAGTTCAGATACGCAGTATTTT	CASSPRTLESSDTQYF	TRBV19	TRBJ2-3	.	many
TGCGCCAGCAGTCCGGAAGGGGACTACGAGCAGTACTTC	CASSPEGDYEQYF	TRBV10-1	TRBJ2-7	.	.
TGTGCCAGTAGTAGCTTCGGGATAGTGGCAGATACGCAGTATTTT	CASSSFGIVADTQYF	TRBV19	TRBJ2-3	.	few
TGTGCCAGCAGTTACACAGGGAGCTCCTATAATTCACCCCTCCACTTT	CASSYTGSSYNSPLHF	TRBV6-2/TRBV6-3	TRBJ1-6	.	many
TGCAGTGCTAGAGAGTTTAGCGGGACGGACAATGAGCAGTTCTTC	CSAREFSGTDNEQFF	TRBV20-1	TRBJ2-1	TRBD2	few
TGTGCCAGCAGTTTACGGAGGGGCCCTGAAGCTTTCTTT	CASSLRRGPEAFF	TRBV28	TRBJ1-1	.	.
TGCAGTGCTAGGACTAGCGGCGATTACGAGCAGTACTTC	CSARTSGDYEQYF	TRBV20-1	TRBJ2-7	TRBD2	many
TGTGCCAGCAGCCCGGCGGACAATCAGCCCCAGCATTTT	CASSPADNQPQHF	TRBV9	TRBJ1-5	.	many
TGTGCCAGCAGCGCAGGGGGGACAGGGCCGGGCTCACCCCTCCACTTT	CASSAGGTGPGSPLHF	TRBV5-6	TRBJ1-6	TRBD1	many
TGTGCCAGCAGCTTAGTAGGGGGAGTGGCAGATACGCAGTATTTT	CASSLVGGVADTQYF	TRBV11-1	TRBJ2-3	.	few
TGTGCCACCAGCAGACAGGGGGCTACTAGCAATCAGCCCCAGCATTTT	CATSRQGATSNQPQHF	TRBV15	TRBJ1-5	TRBD1	few
TGTGCCGCCAAGGACAGGGGGCCCCACGAGCAGTACTTC	CAAKDRGPHEQYF	TRBV5-8	TRBJ2-7	TRBD1	many
TGCAGTGCTAGAGATTGGAGCGGTAAAAGCGGGGGGCTATCCTACGAGCAGTACTTC	CSARDWSGKSGGLSYEQYF	TRBV20-1	TRBJ2-7	TRBD2	many
TGTGCCTGGAGTGGTACGGGCCAATTCCATAATTCACCCCTCCACTTT	CAWSGTGQFHNSPLHF	TRBV30	TRBJ1-6	.	.
TGTGCCAGCAGCCAAGATATGGACTGGACCGGAGAGACCCAGTACTTC	CASSQDMDWTGETQYF	TRBV3-1	TRBJ2-5	.	few